These 10 T cell receptor beta chains were sequenced from one sample in a study of human T cells and chemical hapten exposure. The time point here: pre-sensitization, week 0. The treatment was: therapeutic diphenylcyclopropenone sensitization with weekly scalp DPC. TCRdb re-called the RACE reads with MiXCR, one entry per CDR3 protein. The sample gives around 330,000 distinct CDR3 sequences, around 5.5% of which show up once; 7% to 10% is in the top ten. This sample comprised whole blood, obtained in connection with sensitization to the hapten diphenylcyclopropenone (DPC). All receptors come from a woman aged 18-35 years with alopecia areata. Some clones in this sample may be carry-over from other donors' samples.

This clonotype was picked up many times. The V gene is TRBV3-1, the J gene TRBJ1-1; D remains unclear. V was shortened by 0 bases and J by 1 base, with 6 bases between the two germline ends. CDR1 LGHDT and CDR2 YNNKEL come from the germline V gene (reference sequence). The CDR3 has 14 residues. CDR3 amino acids: CASSQEGANTEAFF. The CDR3 DNA follows: TGTGCCAGCAGCCAAGAAGGTGCGAACACTGAAGCTTTCTTT. Full variable domain (missing parts from reference TRBV3-1 and TRBJ1-1): DTAVSQTPKYLVTQMGNDKSIKCEQNLGHDTMYWYKQDSKKFLKIMFSYNNKELIINETVPNRFSPKSPDKAHLNLHINSLELGDSAVYFCASSQEGANTEAFFGQGTRLTVV.

This clonotype came up many times. The rearrangement joins TRBV20-1 to TRBJ1-1; D may be TRBD1 (6 bases). Trimming cost V 1 base and J 0 bases, with 6 bases left between them. CDR3 size: 13 residues. Per the germline V gene, CDR1 is DFQATT and CDR2 is SNEGSKA (reference sequence). CDR3 in amino acids: CSARAGVNTEAFF. CDR3 DNA: TGCAGTGCTAGAGCAGGGGTGAACACTGAAGCTTTCTTT.

The V call is TRBV27, the J call TRBJ2-6; the D call may be TRBD1 or TRBD2 (5 bases each). This CDR3 is built from 15 residues. Germline CDR1 is MNHEY and CDR2 is SMNVEV (reference sequence). Trimming removed 7 bases from V and 4 bases from J, with 14 bases in between. The CDR3 region is CASTQSGTGANVLTF. For the CDR3, the DNA is TGTGCCAGCACCCAATCGGGGACCGGGGCCAACGTCCTGACTTTC.

This clonotype was found a few times. V is TRBV6-1 and J is TRBJ2-1, with D possibly matching TRBD2 (7 bases). This CDR3 has 16 residues. Trimming took off 2 bases at V and 14 bases at J, with 25 bases between the two ends. Germline CDR1 and CDR2: MNHNS and SASEGT. Here the CDR3 DNA reads TGTGCCAGCAGTGAAATCAGGGGAGTAGCACCGGGGGGAGAGTTCTTC. This translates into CASSEIRGVAPGGEFF.

This clonotype was detected many times. The chain uses TRBV10-3 and TRBJ1-3; 7 bases are a match to TRBD1. The CDR3 totals 13 residues. Per the germline V gene, CDR1 is ENHRY and CDR2 is SYGVKD. Trimming cost V 10 bases and J 0 bases; bases outside gene matches: 3. CDR3 nucleotide sequence: TGTGCCACCAGGGACAGCTCTGGAAACACCATATATTTT. Translation gives CATRDSSGNTIYF.

Many counts were recorded for this clonotype. The V gene is TRBV6-5, the J gene TRBJ1-1; 9 nucleotides agree with TRBD1. With 8 bases clipped from V and 0 bases from J, the junction kept 10 bases outside the gene matches. There are 16 residues in the CDR3. The V gene's germline CDR1 is MNHEY and CDR2 SVGAGI. This CDR3 is CASCRGTGSMNTEAFF. The CDR3 DNA is TGTGCCAGCTGTAGGGGGACAGGGTCAATGAACACTGAAGCTTTCTTT.

This clonotype was found many times. This chain uses TRBV29-1 with TRBJ2-3, with unresolved D. V was shortened by 7 bases and J by 1 base, with 15 bases between the two germline ends. The CDR3 has 14 residues. Per the germline V gene, CDR1 is SQVTM and CDR2 is ANQGSEA. The CDR3 DNA follows: TGCAGCGGTCTGGATCTTCTGGGCACAGATACGCAGTATTTT. Translated, it gives CSGLDLLGTDTQYF.

The CDR3: CASSLVTREQFF. The CDR3 DNA follows: TGTGCCAGCAGTTTGGTGACCCGCGAGCAGTTCTTC. The rearrangement uses TRBV12-3 or TRBV12-4 and TRBJ2-1; unclear D gene. This CDR3 contains 12 residues. V lost 3 bases and J 10 bases, leaving 10 bases between the germline ends.

This clonotype was seen many times. The chain carries TRBV4-2 and TRBJ2-3; D is undetermined. Germline V lookup: CDR1 LGHNA, CDR2 YNFKEQ. V lost 2 bases, J lost 6 bases, and 12 bases lay in between. The CDR3 is 14 residues long. The CDR3 protein is CASSQSGPYDTQYF. CDR3 coding DNA: TGTGCCAGCAGCCAATCCGGGCCCTATGATACGCAGTATTTT.

This clonotype was seen a few times. This rearrangement joins TRBV7-2 to TRBJ2-3, with D hard to call. Looked up from germline, CDR1 is SGHTA and CDR2 is FQGNSA. Trimming removed 2 bases from V and 3 bases from J, with 6 bases in between. The CDR3 contains 13 residues. CDR3 region: CASSLFMTDTQYF. The CDR3 region has the DNA TGTGCCAGCAGCTTATTCATGACAGATACGCAGTATTTT. Combining the CDR3 with reference TRBV7-2 and TRBJ2-3 gives the whole variable domain GAGVSQSPSNKVTEKGKDVELRCDPISGHTALYWYRQSLGQGLEFLIYFQGNSAPDKSGLPSDRFSAERTGGSVSTLTIQRTQQEDSAVYLCASSLFMTDTQYFGPGTRLTVL.